Listed below are T cell receptor beta chains from one sample, sequenced in a study of blood T cell repertoires in COVID-19. Produced via immunoSEQ multiplex PCR; TCRdb's table is partial and in-frame only. The sample carries 210,000 or so clones, approximately 90% recorded once. Sequenced sample: peripheral blood. All receptors derive from a man in his fifties or sixties with acute or convalescent COVID-19. Each CDR3 is given with its conserved first and last residue. Each record gives: D gene, V gene, clone size, J gene, CDR3 DNA, CDR3 protein. The D gene is left open where the match is weak. A row's size may be missing; if present it is once, few, many or a size class.

>.|TRBV6-1|.|TRBJ2-1
TGTGCCAGCAGTGAGAGGGTTGGAGCTGATGAGCAGTTCTTC
CASSERVGADEQFF
>.|TRBV14|.|TRBJ1-1
TGTGCCAGCAGCCAAGATCCGGGACACTTGAACACTGAAGCTTTCTTT
CASSQDPGHLNTEAFF
>TRBD1|TRBV5-1|.|TRBJ2-2
TGCGCCAGCAGCCCGAGGGGGCCCGACACCGGGGAGCTGTTTTTT
CASSPRGPDTGELFF
>.|TRBV2|.|TRBJ1-6
TGTGCCAGCAGTGATTTCGGGTTCGGTAATTCACCCCTCCACTTT
CASSDFGFGNSPLHF
>.|TRBV19|once|TRBJ1-5
TGTGCCAGCGTTGGAGGACAGACCTTAAATCAGCCCCAGCATTTT
CASVGGQTLNQPQHF
>.|TRBV21-1|.|TRBJ2-3
TGTGCCAGCAGCAAAAAGGGGGCCCCCCGTAGTGGCGGCACAGATACGCAGTATTTT
CASSKKGAPRSGGTDTQYF
>.|TRBV18|.|TRBJ1-1
TGTGCCAGCTCTCTCGACGGAGACACTGAAGCTTTCTTT
CASSLDGDTEAFF
>.|TRBV10-1|once|TRBJ1-6
TGCGCCAGCAGTCTAACAGGGAATTCACCCCTCCACTTT
CASSLTGNSPLHF
>.|TRBV6-2/TRBV6-3|.|TRBJ2-7
TGTGCCAGCAGTTATCCCACCTACGAGCAGTACTTC
CASSYPTYEQYF
>TRBD1|TRBV7-3|.|TRBJ1-2
TGTGCCAGCAGCTTAATCTCCCTTCCGGGACAGGGTAGCGGCTACACCTTC
CASSLISLPGQGSGYTF
>.|TRBV15|.|TRBJ1-5
TGTGCCACCAGCAGAGCGCAGAGCGATTATCAGCCCCAGCATTTT
CATSRAQSDYQPQHF
>TRBD1|TRBV7-2|.|TRBJ1-2
TGTGCCAGCAGCGTGGACAGGGGAGGCGGCTACACCTTC
CASSVDRGGGYTF
>.|TRBV7-9|.|TRBJ1-1
TGTGCCAGCAGCTTCGACAGGTTGAACACTGAAGCTTTCTTT
CASSFDRLNTEAFF
>TRBD2|TRBV6-5|once|TRBJ2-3
TGTGCCAGCGGGGGGGTCGCAGATACGCAGTATTTT
CASGGVADTQYF
>.|TRBV6-5|.|TRBJ2-3
TGTGCCAGCAGCCGAACAGGTCTTTATACGCAGTATTTT
CASSRTGLYTQYF
>TRBD1|TRBV5-1|.|TRBJ1-1
TGCGCCAGCAGCTTGCTGACAGGGGGGGATGGCACTGAAGCTTTCTTT
CASSLLTGGDGTEAFF
>.|TRBV19|.|TRBJ1-5
TGTGCCAGTAGCCGGGTCGGGCAGCCCCAGCATTTT
CASSRVGQPQHF
>.|TRBV3-1/TRBV3-2|.|TRBJ1-2
TGTGCCAGCAGCCAAGAAGCCGGGGTCCCAGGCTACACCTTC
CASSQEAGVPGYTF
>TRBD1|TRBV30|.|TRBJ1-1
TGTGCCTGGGAAGGACAGGGGAACACTGAAGCTTTCTTT
CAWEGQGNTEAFF
>TRBD2|TRBV4-2|.|TRBJ2-1
TGTGCCAGCAGCCAAGAAGAAGCGAGCGGGGGCCTCTCCTACAATGAGCAGTTCTTC
CASSQEEASGGLSYNEQFF
>TRBD1|TRBV14|few|TRBJ1-2
TGTGCCAGCAGCCGCGGACAGGCCAACCCAGGGTATGGCTACACCTTC
CASSRGQANPGYGYTF
>.|TRBV7-8|.|TRBJ1-6
TGTGCCAGCAGCCGAGGGAGACCCCTGAGCTCCTATAATTCACCCCTCCACTTT
CASSRGRPLSSYNSPLHF
>.|TRBV4-1|.|TRBJ1-1
TGCGCCAGCAGCCAGGCCGACAGGTCCCTAGGGGCTTTCTTT
CASSQADRSLGAFF
>.|TRBV9|.|TRBJ1-5
TGTGCCAGCAGCGTAGGGGCGGGGGCTAGTCAGCCCCAGCATTTT
CASSVGAGASQPQHF
>TRBD1|TRBV6-5|.|TRBJ2-7
TGTGCCAGCAGCTCCGGGGGACAGGGCTCCTACGAGCAGTACTTC
CASSSGGQGSYEQYF
>.|TRBV27|.|TRBJ2-1
TGTGCCAGCAGTATTCACCCAGGGTCCAAATTAGAGAACGAGCAGTTCTTC
CASSIHPGSKLENEQFF
>.|TRBV4-1|.|TRBJ1-6
TGCGCCAGCAGCCACACAGACCCCCTCAAATTCCACTTT
CASSHTDPLKFHF
>TRBD1|TRBV9|.|TRBJ2-7
TGTGCCAGCAGCGTAGCGACAGGGCAACAGTACGAGCAGTACTTC
CASSVATGQQYEQYF
>TRBD1|TRBV5-8|.|TRBJ2-3
TGTGCCAGCAGCTCCGGGACAGGGGGAACAGATACGCAGTATTTT
CASSSGTGGTDTQYF
>TRBD1|TRBV19|few|TRBJ2-3
TGTGCCAGTAGTCCACAGGGGGCAGATACGCAGTATTTT
CASSPQGADTQYF
>TRBD1|TRBV7-8|.|TRBJ1-1
TGTGCCAGCAGCCTCCGGGACAGGGGTTCGCGCACTGAAGCTTTCTTT
CASSLRDRGSRTEAFF
>.|TRBV14|.|TRBJ1-6
TGTGCCAGCAGCCAGAACAGAAATTCACCCCTCCACTTT
CASSQNRNSPLHF
>.|TRBV5-1|.|TRBJ1-2
TGCGCCAGCAGCTTGGGCTCGGTTCGGGGCTACACCTTC
CASSLGSVRGYTF
>TRBD1|TRBV30|.|TRBJ1-1
TGTGCCTGGAGAGGGTGGTTCAGGGGGGCTTTCTTT
CAWRGWFRGAFF
>TRBD2|TRBV7-6|.|TRBJ2-5
TGTGCCAGCAGCTTAGTGGTAGCGGGGTACCAAGAGACCCAGTACTTC
CASSLVVAGYQETQYF
>TRBD1|TRBV5-4|few|TRBJ1-1
TGTGCCATTAGCCCCCTACAGGGGGTGAACACTGAAGCTTTCTTT
CAISPLQGVNTEAFF
>.|TRBV6-2/TRBV6-3|.|TRBJ1-2
TGTGCCAGCAGTTCCCTCGGCGGGGGGGCGACTGGCTACACCTTC
CASSSLGGGATGYTF
>.|TRBV4-1|.|TRBJ1-5
TGCGCCAGCAGTCGGGAGAATAGCAATCAGCCCCAGCATTTT
CASSRENSNQPQHF
>.|TRBV25-1|.|TRBJ2-5
TGTGCCAGCAGTGCCCAAGGGGGGGGAGAGACCCAGTACTTC
CASSAQGGGETQYF
>.|TRBV6-5|.|TRBJ1-4
TGTGCCGGGAGAGTTGGACAGCGTGAAAAACTGTTTTTT
CAGRVGQREKLFF
>TRBD1|TRBV27|.|TRBJ1-5
TGTGCCAGCAGTTCGGGACAGGACCGTTGGCCCCAGCATTTT
CASSSGQDRWPQHF
>.|TRBV27|.|TRBJ1-3
TGTGCCAGCAGAGGACACTCTGGAAACACCATATATTTT
CASRGHSGNTIYF